Presented here are 9 T cell receptor beta chains from one specimen sequenced in a study of regulatory T cells in long-lasting Graves disease. Time point here: newly diagnosed GD, antithyroid drugs for less than 3 months. From RNA extracted from PBMCs, the TCR library was made. Investigators prepared the TCR beta libraries by applying iRepertoire HTBI primers and Arm-PCR of CDR3 regions. TCRdb analysed the multiplex PCR reads with MiXCR anew, one entry per CDR3 protein. Found here are roughly 500,000 distinct CDR3 sequences, around 11% of them singletons; the top ten hold 8% to 10%. The sample was also reused in another study, on T cells in Graves' hyperthyroidism and ophthalmopathy.

The sequencing here drew on peripheral blood mononuclear cells (PBMCs), taken at new diagnosis, from a patient treated with antithyroid drugs. These receptors all come from a woman between 25 and 40 years old with Graves disease.

This clonotype was observed many times. The chain uses TRBV28 and TRBJ1-5; D gene uncertain. Germline-derived CDR1 and CDR2 are MDHEN and SYDVKM. This CDR3 is built from 11 residues. V dropped 3 bases and J dropped 4 bases, with 1 base sitting between them. CDR3: CASSFNQPQHF. As DNA, the CDR3 is TGTGCCAGCAGTTTTAATCAGCCCCAGCATTTT.

This clonotype was seen at least ten times. The chain uses TRBV20-1 and TRBJ2-7; D gene unclear. In germline, CDR1 is DFQATT, CDR2 SNEGSKA (reference sequence). The germline V and J ends were trimmed by 4 bases and 4 bases, with 8 bases remaining between them. This CDR3 is built from 11 residues. CDR3 bases: TGCAGTGCTATTTCGGGTTACGAGCAGTACTTC. Its translation: CSAISGYEQYF.

This clonotype was observed at least ten times. The chain joins TRBV20-1 to TRBJ2-7; TRBD2 matches 8 bases. This CDR3 region has 13 residues. The V gene end was trimmed by 4 bases and the J gene end by 3 bases; junction bases not matched to a gene: 5. The V gene's germline CDR1 is DFQATT and CDR2 SNEGSKA (reference sequence). The CDR3 sequence: CSATGRANYEQYF. DNA for the CDR3: TGCAGTGCTACCGGGAGGGCTAACTACGAGCAGTACTTC.

With regard to this clonotype: A far larger clone is one base from this, pointing to a likely read error. The genes are TRBV2 and TRBJ2-7, with D possibly matching TRBD2 (6 bases). The CDR3 loop spans 15 amino acids. Trimming cost V 6 bases and J 7 bases, with 22 bases left between them. From germline, CDR1 is SNHLY and CDR2 FYNNEI. Here the CDR3 DNA reads TGTGCCAGCAGCATAGCGGTAAGCTCCTACAATGAGCAGTACTTC. Encoded protein: CASSIAVSSYNEQYF.

The sample holds many counts of this clonotype. V usage is TRBV11-2 and J usage is TRBJ2-3, with 11 bases that match TRBD2. With V trimmed by 5 bases and J by 6 bases, 19 bases remained unmatched. The CDR3 runs 19 residues. Germline lookup yields CDR1 SGHAT and CDR2 FQNNGV. In nucleotides, the CDR3 is TGTGCCAGCAGCCCACATCGGGGTAGCGGGAGGGCCCTGGTCGATACGCAGTATTTT. This translates into CASSPHRGSGRALVDTQYF.

The rearrangement uses TRBV20-1 and TRBJ2-1; 12 bases align to TRBD2. This CDR3 contains 14 residues. Germline CDR1 is DFQATT and CDR2 is SNEGSKA (reference sequence). V shed 3 bases, J shed 8 bases, and the junction held 5 bases outside the gene matches. CDR3 in DNA: TGCAGTGCTAGGACTAGCGGGAGAGCGGATGAGCAGTTCTTC. Translated, it gives CSARTSGRADEQFF.

This clonotype was observed at least ten times. J is TRBJ1-4 and V is TRBV20-1; the D gene is possibly TRBD1 (5 bases). This CDR3 region has 14 residues. Deletions cut 2 bases from V and 10 bases from J, with 17 bases between. In germline, CDR1 is DFQATT, CDR2 SNEGSKA (reference sequence). Here the CDR3 DNA reads TGCAGTGCTAGACCTCAAGGGGATCGGCCAAAACTGTTTTTT. Protein: CSARPQGDRPKLFF.

V and J are TRBV18 and TRBJ2-1, with D possibly TRBD2 on 5 matching bases. CDR3 length equals 20 residues. Germline assignment: CDR1 KGHSH and CDR2 LQKENI. Trimming stripped 3 bases from V and 0 bases from J, with 24 bases between. The CDR3, as DNA: TGTGCCAGCTCACCGGTGAGCGGTACTGGTCTATCTAGCTCCTACAATGAGCAGTTCTTC. This translates into CASSPVSGTGLSSSYNEQFF.

This clonotype occurred a few times. This sequence joins TRBV10-1 and TRBJ2-1; 7 bases align to TRBD2. This CDR3 spans 15 amino acids. J gave up 7 bases and V 5 bases, and 11 bases lay outside the gene matches. Germline values: CDR1 WNHNN, CDR2 SYGVQD (reference sequence). The CDR3 sequence is CASSREGLGLNEQFF. In DNA form, the CDR3 reads TGCGCCAGCAGTCGTGAAGGACTAGGCCTAAATGAGCAGTTCTTC.